Below, 15 T cell receptor beta chains from the same sample are listed, as sequenced in a study of identifying expanded T cells in peripheral blood. The table came from immunoSEQ multiplex PCR; TCRdb's copy has only in-frame clones and leaves some out. Counted here are 80,000 to 90,000 clones, roughly 86% occurring once; the ten biggest clones make up around 6%. The specimen sequenced was blood. Receptors originate from a person between 18 and 75 years old in good health.

This chain links TRBV7-9 with TRBJ2-4, with 7 nucleotides matching TRBD1. Unmatched junction bases numbered 13, after V lost 5 bases and J lost 0 bases. The CDR3 has 18 amino acids. Germline V gives CDR1 SEHNR, CDR2 FQNEAQ (reference sequence). As DNA, the CDR3 is TGTGCCAGCAGCCCAACAGACCCGGGACAGAGAGCCAAAAACATTCAGTACTTC. Amino acids: CASSPTDPGQRAKNIQYF.

The chain uses TRBV6-6 and TRBJ1-1; no clear D. The CDR3 loop spans 14 amino acids. The germline V and J ends were trimmed by 7 bases and 5 bases, with 17 bases remaining between them. Germline CDR1 and CDR2: MNHNY and SVGAGI (reference sequence). CDR3 nucleotides: TGTGCCAGCACCGAGCCGCCGGGCGGGACTGAAGCTTTCTTT. Translating gives CASTEPPGGTEAFF.

This clone has just one count. The chain has TRBV4-1 and TRBJ2-3, with D uncertain. Deletions cut 1 base from V and 0 bases from J, with 17 bases between. CDR3 size: 18 residues. Germline V gene data show CDR1 as MGHRA and CDR2 as YSYEKL. DNA of the CDR3: TGCGCCAGCAGCCAAGTAAATTTGGCGCCGCCTAGCACAGATACGCAGTATTTT. It specifies CASSQVNLAPPSTDTQYF.

The rearrangement joins TRBV19 to TRBJ1-5; 7 bases map to TRBD1. The CDR3 has 19 amino acids. Per the germline V gene, CDR1 is LNHDA and CDR2 is SQIVND (reference sequence). Unmatched junction bases numbered 15, after V lost 4 bases and J lost 0 bases. In DNA, the CDR3 is TGTGCCAGTAGTAGAGATACCAGACAGGGTCAACATAGCAATCAGCCCCAGCATTTT. Translated: CASSRDTRQGQHSNQPQHF. The whole variable domain, filled in from reference TRBV19 and TRBJ1-5, reads DGGITQSPKYLFRKEGQNVTLSCEQNLNHDAMYWYRQDPGQGLRLIYYSQIVNDFQKGDIAEGYSVSREKKESFPLTVTSAQKNPTAFYLCASSRDTRQGQHSNQPQHFGDGTRLSIL.

In DNA, the CDR3 is TGTGCCAGTAGTTCCCCCGGAGGGTCAGGGCGGCCCCAGCATTTT. It codes for CASSSPGGSGRPQHF. The J gene is TRBJ1-5, the V gene TRBV19; D might be TRBD1 (5 bases). The germline V gene has CDR1 LNHDA and CDR2 SQIVND (reference sequence). The CDR3 extends over 15 amino acids. Trimming removed 5 bases from V and 9 bases from J, with 20 bases in between.

The chain couples TRBV7-8 to TRBJ1-3; the D gene is possibly TRBD1 (6 bases). CDR1 is SGHVS, CDR2 FQNEAQ, per germline. This CDR3 is 14 amino acids long. V dropped 5 bases and J dropped 6 bases, with 14 bases sitting between them. The CDR3 nucleotides are TGTGCCAGCAGCATACAGGGTTTCGAAAACACCATATATTTT. This codes for CASSIQGFENTIYF. Drawing the rest from reference TRBV7-8 and TRBJ1-3, the complete variable domain is GAGVSQSPRYKVAKRGQDVALRCDPISGHVSLFWYQQALGQGPEFLTYFQNEAQLDKSGLPSDRFFAERPEGSVSTLKIQRTQQEDSAVYLCASSIQGFENTIYFGEGSWLTVV.

The rearrangement links TRBV7-2 to TRBJ2-7; no firm D call. The CDR3 extends over 15 amino acids. Looked up from germline, CDR1 is SGHTA and CDR2 is FQGNSA. Trimming shortened V by 3 bases and J by 4 bases, and 16 bases separated the two germline ends. Here the CDR3 reads CASSFGFTGFYEQYF. CDR3 sequence (DNA): TGTGCCAGCAGCTTTGGTTTTACGGGTTTTTACGAGCAGTACTTC.

The chain recombines TRBV29-1 with TRBJ1-5; unclear D gene. CDR1 and CDR2 (germline): SQVTM, ANQGSEA. V was trimmed by 7 bases and J by 6 bases, leaving 13 bases between them. The CDR3 is made up of 12 amino acids. CDR3 region: CSARDIGQPQHF. DNA for the CDR3: TGCAGCGCCCGAGACATAGGTCAGCCCCAGCATTTT.

The chain recombines TRBV5-6 with TRBJ2-3, with D perhaps matching TRBD1 (6 bases). The CDR3 totals 14 residues. V gave up 2 bases and J gave up 4 bases, with 11 bases separating them. Germline V lookup: CDR1 SGHDT, CDR2 YYEEEE. In nucleotides, the CDR3 is TGTGCCAGCAGCTTAAGGGGGTCGGCAGATACGCAGTATTTT. Encoded protein: CASSLRGSADTQYF.

In its sample, this clone was seen a few times. The chain combines TRBV30 with TRBJ2-3; D is perhaps TRBD1 (6 bases). Trimming took 4 bases from V and 4 from J, leaving 6 bases between them. CDR3 length: 11 residues. The germline V gene encodes CDR1 GTSNPN and CDR2 SVGIG (reference sequence). DNA for the CDR3: TGTGCCTGGACAGGGGCAGATACGCAGTATTTT. Protein sequence: CAWTGADTQYF. Full variable domain (remainder filled in from reference TRBV30 and TRBJ2-3): SQTIHQWPATLVQPVGSPLSLECTVEGTSNPNLYWYRQAAGRGLQLLFYSVGIGQISSEVPQNLSASRPQDRQFILSSKKLLLSDSGFYLCAWTGADTQYFGPGTRLTVL.

This clone was seen a handful of times. The chain has TRBV7-9 and TRBJ1-2; D is uncertain. This CDR3 comprises 13 residues. V was pared by 4 bases and J by 2 bases, with 8 bases between. From germline, CDR1 is SEHNR and CDR2 FQNEAQ (reference sequence). For the CDR3, the DNA is TGTGCCAGCAGCTCAGGTCCGAACTATGGCTACACCTTC. Protein: CASSSGPNYGYTF.

The V gene is TRBV18, the J gene TRBJ2-5; a weak D match, TRBD1 (6 bases). Trimming removed 4 bases from V and 2 bases from J, with 14 bases in between. This CDR3 comprises 15 residues. In germline, CDR1 is KGHSH, CDR2 LQKENI. CDR3 residues: CASSLSKGVQETQYF. CDR3 nucleotides: TGTGCCAGCTCACTCTCCAAGGGGGTTCAAGAGACCCAGTACTTC.

This clone was seen a handful of times. The J gene is TRBJ1-2, the V gene TRBV30; no clear D. Between the trimmed V and J ends, which lost 2 bases and 4 bases, there was a span of 17 bases. This CDR3 contains 15 residues. Germline CDR1 reads GTSNPN; CDR2 reads SVGIG (reference sequence). CDR3 sequence reads: CAWSTSFARVYGYTF. CDR3 sequence (DNA): TGTGCCTGGAGTACCTCGTTTGCTCGGGTCTATGGCTACACCTTC.

The chain employs TRBV2 and TRBJ2-3, with 8 nucleotides matching TRBD2. After removal of 0 bases from V and 0 bases from J, the junction contained 2 bases not matched to a gene. Germline CDR1 reads SNHLY; CDR2 reads FYNNEI. The CDR3 has 16 amino acids. CDR3 sequence (DNA): TGTGCCAGCAGTGAAGCTAGCGGGGCCAGCACAGATACGCAGTATTTT. It encodes CASSEASGASTDTQYF.

The chain employs TRBV29-1 and TRBJ1-3; D is unresolved. Germline V gene sequence: CDR1 SQVTM, CDR2 ANQGSEA. The CDR3 contains 13 residues. Trimming took off 4 bases at V and 4 bases at J, with 11 bases between the two ends. This CDR3 reads CSVAQTEGNTIYF. The CDR3 region has the DNA TGCAGCGTTGCCCAGACCGAAGGAAACACCATATATTTT. Full variable domain (remainder filled in from reference TRBV29-1 and TRBJ1-3): SAVISQKPSRDICQRGTSLTIQCQVDSQVTMMFWYRQQPGQSLTLIATANQGSEATYESGFVIDKFPISRPNLTFSTLTVSNMSPEDSSIYLCSVAQTEGNTIYFGEGSWLTVV.